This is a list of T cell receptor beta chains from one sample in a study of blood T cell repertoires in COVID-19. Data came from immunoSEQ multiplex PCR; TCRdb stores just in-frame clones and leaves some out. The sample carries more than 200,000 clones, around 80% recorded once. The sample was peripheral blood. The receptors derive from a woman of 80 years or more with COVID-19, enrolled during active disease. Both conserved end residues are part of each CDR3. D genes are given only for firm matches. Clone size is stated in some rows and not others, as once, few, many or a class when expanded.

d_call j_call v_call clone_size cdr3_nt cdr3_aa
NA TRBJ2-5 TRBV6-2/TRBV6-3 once TGTGCCAGCAGTTACCTAAAGACCCAGTACTTC CASSYLKTQYF
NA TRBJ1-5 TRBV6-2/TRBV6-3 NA TGTGCCAGCAGCAACACAGGGTTAAGCAATCAGCCCCAGCATTTT CASSNTGLSNQPQHF
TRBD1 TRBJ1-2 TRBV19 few TGTGCCAGCGAGGACAGGAGGAATGGCTACACCTTC CASEDRRNGYTF
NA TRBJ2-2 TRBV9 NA TGTGCCGGATCGGGGGTGGCCGGGGAGCTGTTTTTT CAGSGVAGELFF
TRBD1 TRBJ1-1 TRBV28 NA TGTGCCAGCAGTTTGCCCGGGACAGGGGGCACTGAAGCTTTCTTT CASSLPGTGGTEAFF
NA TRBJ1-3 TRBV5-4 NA TGTGCCAGCAGCTTGGCAGGGTTTGGAAACACCATATATTTT CASSLAGFGNTIYF
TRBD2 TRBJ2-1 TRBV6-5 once TGTGCCAGCAGTTCTCGGACTAGCGGTTCCTACAATGAGCAGTTCTTC CASSSRTSGSYNEQFF
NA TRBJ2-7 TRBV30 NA TGTGCCTGGGCCCCCAGGGTTCACGAGCAGTACTTC CAWAPRVHEQYF
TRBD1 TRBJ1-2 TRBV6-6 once TGTGCCAGCAGACCCACCCGGGACAGGGGAGATGGCTACACCTTC CASRPTRDRGDGYTF
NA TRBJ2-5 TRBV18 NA TGTGCCAGCTCACTCATCCAAGAGACCCAGTACTTC CASSLIQETQYF
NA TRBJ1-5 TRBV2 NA TGTGCCAGCAGTGACCGCTCCACCTGGCTCCAGCCCCAGCATTTT CASSDRSTWLQPQHF
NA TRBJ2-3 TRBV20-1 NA TGCAGTGTTCCCAGGGCAGATACGCAGTATTTT CSVPRADTQYF
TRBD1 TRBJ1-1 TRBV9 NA TGTGCCAGCAGCGAGTACAGGGGGCTAGGGAACACTGAAGCTTTCTTT CASSEYRGLGNTEAFF
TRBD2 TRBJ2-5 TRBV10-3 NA TGTGCCATCAGTGGGGCTAGCGGGGATCTGAAGACCCAGTACTTC CAISGASGDLKTQYF
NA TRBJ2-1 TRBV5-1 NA TGCGCCAGCAGAAATCGTACCGGGACTTCCTACAATGAGCAGTTCTTC CASRNRTGTSYNEQFF
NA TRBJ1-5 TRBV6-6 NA TGTGCCAGCAGTTACATTACAGGGTCAGGTCAGCCCCAGCATTTT CASSYITGSGQPQHF
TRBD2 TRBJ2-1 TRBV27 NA TGTGCCAGCAGTCCCCTAGCGGGGCCCTACAATGAGCAGTTCTTC CASSPLAGPYNEQFF
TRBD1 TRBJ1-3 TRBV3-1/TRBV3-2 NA TGTGCCAGCAGCCAAGATAGGGGGACAGGGAAGATATATTTT CASSQDRGTGKIYF
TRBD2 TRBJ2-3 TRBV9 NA TGTGCCAGCAGTTATCATCTAGCGGGGGCTTCAGATACGCAGTATTTT CASSYHLAGASDTQYF
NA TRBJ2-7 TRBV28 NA TGTGCCAGCAGTTCAAGACAGAAAACCTACGAGCAGTACTTC CASSSRQKTYEQYF
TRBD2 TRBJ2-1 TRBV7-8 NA TGTGCCAGCAGCTTTTGGGGGGGGGAGCAGTTCTTC CASSFWGGEQFF
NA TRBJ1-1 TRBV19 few TGTGCCAGTAGTACGCACACGTCTTTAAATGCTTTCTTT CASSTHTSLNAFF
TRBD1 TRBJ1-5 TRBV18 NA TGTGCCAGCTCACCCACAGGGGGCGATCAGCCCCAGCATTTT CASSPTGGDQPQHF
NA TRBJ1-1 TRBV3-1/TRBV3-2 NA TGTGCCAGCAGCCAAGTTCAGGGGAAAGACACTGAAGCTTTCTTT CASSQVQGKDTEAFF
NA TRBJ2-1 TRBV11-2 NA TGTGCCAGCAGCTTTTTTACCTACAATGAGCAGTTCTTC CASSFFTYNEQFF
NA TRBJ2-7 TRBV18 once TGTGCCAGCTCAACGGCGGGGAGGAGCTCCTACGAGCAGTACTTC CASSTAGRSSYEQYF
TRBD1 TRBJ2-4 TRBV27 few TGTGCCAGCAGTAAAGGACAGGGGGCGGCCAAAAACATTCAGTACTTC CASSKGQGAAKNIQYF
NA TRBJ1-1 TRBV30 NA TGTGCCTGGACCAAGGGAGGCCCCTGGGGGAACACTGAAGCTTTCTTT CAWTKGGPWGNTEAFF
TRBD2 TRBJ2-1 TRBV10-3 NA TGTGCCATCAGTGCCGGGACTAGCATGAATGAGCAGTTCTTC CAISAGTSMNEQFF
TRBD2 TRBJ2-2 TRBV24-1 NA TGTGCCACCAGTGTCCGGGGGGGGAACACCGGGGAGCTGTTTTTT CATSVRGGNTGELFF